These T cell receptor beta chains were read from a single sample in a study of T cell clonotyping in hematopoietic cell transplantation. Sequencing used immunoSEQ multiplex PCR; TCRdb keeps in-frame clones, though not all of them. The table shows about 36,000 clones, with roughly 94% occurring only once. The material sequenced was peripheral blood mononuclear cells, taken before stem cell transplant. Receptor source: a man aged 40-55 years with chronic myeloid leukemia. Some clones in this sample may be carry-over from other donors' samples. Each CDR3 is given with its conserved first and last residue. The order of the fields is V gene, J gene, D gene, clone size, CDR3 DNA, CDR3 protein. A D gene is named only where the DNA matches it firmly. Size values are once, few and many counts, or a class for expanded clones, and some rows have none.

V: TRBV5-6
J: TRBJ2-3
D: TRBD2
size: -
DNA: TGTGCCAGCCTTAGCGGGGTAGATACGCAGTATTTT
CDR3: CASLSGVDTQYF

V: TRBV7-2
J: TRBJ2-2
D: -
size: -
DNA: TGTGCCAGCAGCTTCGAGGAACGTCGTCCGCACACCGGGGAGCTGTTTTTT
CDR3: CASSFEERRPHTGELFF

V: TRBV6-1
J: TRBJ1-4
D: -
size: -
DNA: TGTGCCAGCAGTGATAGGGGGAATCCTAATGAAAAACTGTTTTTT
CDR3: CASSDRGNPNEKLFF

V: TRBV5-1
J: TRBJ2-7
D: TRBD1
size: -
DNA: TGCGCCAGCAGCCAGACAGGGGGCGGGTACGAGCAGTACTTC
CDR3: CASSQTGGGYEQYF

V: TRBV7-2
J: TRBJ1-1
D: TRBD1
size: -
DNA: TGTGCCAGCAGCCCCCGGACAGGGGAGGCTTTCTTT
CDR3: CASSPRTGEAFF

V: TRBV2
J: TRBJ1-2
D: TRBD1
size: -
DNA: TGTGCCAGCAGTGAGGCGTTAGGGGGCCGTGATGGCTACACCTTC
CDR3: CASSEALGGRDGYTF

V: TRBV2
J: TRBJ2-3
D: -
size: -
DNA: TGTGCCAGCAGTTATTCAGATACGCAGTATTTT
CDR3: CASSYSDTQYF

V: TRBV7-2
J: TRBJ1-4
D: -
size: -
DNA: TGTGCCAGCACGCCCGGGACCTCTAATGAAAAACTGTTTTTT
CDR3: CASTPGTSNEKLFF

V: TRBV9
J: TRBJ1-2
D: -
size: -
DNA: TGTGCCAGCAGTCAAGATTCAGGGGCGGGTGGCTACACCTTC
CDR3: CASSQDSGAGGYTF

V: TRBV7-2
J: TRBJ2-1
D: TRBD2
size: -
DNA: TGTGCCAGCAGCTTAGATCTAGCGGGGTATAATGAGCAGTTCTTC
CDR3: CASSLDLAGYNEQFF

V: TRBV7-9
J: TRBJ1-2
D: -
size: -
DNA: TGTGCCAGCAGCTTAGAGGCCAGCCGGTATGGCTACACCTTC
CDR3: CASSLEASRYGYTF

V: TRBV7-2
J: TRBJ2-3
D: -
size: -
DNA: TGTGCCAGCAGCTCCACCACGACCAGCCCCGACACGCAGTATTTT
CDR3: CASSSTTTSPDTQYF

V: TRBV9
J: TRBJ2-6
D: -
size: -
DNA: TGTGCCAGCAGCGTCCCAGGGACTGGGGCCAACGTCCTGACTTTC
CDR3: CASSVPGTGANVLTF

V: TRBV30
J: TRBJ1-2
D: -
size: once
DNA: TGTGCCTGTACAGCGTCTACTAACTATGGCTACACCTTC
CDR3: CACTASTNYGYTF

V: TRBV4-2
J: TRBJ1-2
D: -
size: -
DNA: TGTGCCAGCAGCCAAGAACCTGGGGATGTATATGGCTACACCTTC
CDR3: CASSQEPGDVYGYTF

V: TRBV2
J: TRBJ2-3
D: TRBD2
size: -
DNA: TGTGCCAGCAGCGGAAGCGGGGGGCTCACAGATACGCAGTATTTT
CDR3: CASSGSGGLTDTQYF

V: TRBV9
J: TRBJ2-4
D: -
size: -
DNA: TGTGCCAGCAGCCCGACGGCGGGGGCAGGAAGCACCAAAAACATTCAGTACTTC
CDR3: CASSPTAGAGSTKNIQYF

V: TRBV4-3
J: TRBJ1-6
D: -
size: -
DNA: TGCGCCAGCAGCCAAGGTCAGGCCCTAGGCAATTCACCCCTCCACTTT
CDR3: CASSQGQALGNSPLHF

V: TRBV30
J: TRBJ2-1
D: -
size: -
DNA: TGTGCCTGGAGATTCACACCCGCCTACAATGAGCAGTTCTTC
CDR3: CAWRFTPAYNEQFF

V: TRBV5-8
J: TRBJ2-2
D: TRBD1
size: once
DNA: TGTGCCAGCAGCTTAGGGACAGAGAACACCGGGGAGCTGTTTTTT
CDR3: CASSLGTENTGELFF

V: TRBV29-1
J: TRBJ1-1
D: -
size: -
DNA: TGCAGCGTTGAGAGCGTAACCCGGGGGGCTGAAGCTTTCTTT
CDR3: CSVESVTRGAEAFF

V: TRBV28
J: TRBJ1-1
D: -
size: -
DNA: TGTGCCAGCAGTTGGGATCGGAGGACAGCTTTCTTT
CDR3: CASSWDRRTAFF

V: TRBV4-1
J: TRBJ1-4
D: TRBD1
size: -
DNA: TGCGCCAGCAGCCAAGAGGACAGGGGGGGAAAACTGTTTTTT
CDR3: CASSQEDRGGKLFF

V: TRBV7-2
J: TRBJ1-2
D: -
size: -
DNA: TGTGCCAGCAGCTCGGCACCAGACTATGGACGGCCCTATGGCTACACCTTC
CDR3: CASSSAPDYGRPYGYTF

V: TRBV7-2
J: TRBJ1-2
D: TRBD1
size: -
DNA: TGTGCCAGCAGCCACAGGGGATTCTATGGCTACACCTTC
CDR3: CASSHRGFYGYTF

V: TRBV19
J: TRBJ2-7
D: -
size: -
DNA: TGTGCCAGTAGTATCCGGCCAGGTGGCGAGCAGTACTTC
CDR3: CASSIRPGGEQYF

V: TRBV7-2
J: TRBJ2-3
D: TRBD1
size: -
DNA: TGTGCCAGCAGCTGGATCGGGACAGGGGGAGATACGCAGTATTTT
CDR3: CASSWIGTGGDTQYF

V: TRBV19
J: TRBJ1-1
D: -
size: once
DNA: TGTGCCAGTAGTATCCTTGAGATCGAGAACACTGAAGCTTTCTTT
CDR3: CASSILEIENTEAFF

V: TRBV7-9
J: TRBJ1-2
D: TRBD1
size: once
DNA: TGTGCCAGCAGCTCAACAGGGGTCCATCAGGGCTACACCTTC
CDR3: CASSSTGVHQGYTF

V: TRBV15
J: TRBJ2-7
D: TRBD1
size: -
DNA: TGTGCCACCAGCGGGGGACAGTACAACGAGCAGTACTTC
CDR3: CATSGGQYNEQYF

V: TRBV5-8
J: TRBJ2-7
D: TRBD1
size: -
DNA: TGTGCCAGCAGCTACGAACTTTCGGGACAGCATCTCACCTACGAGCAGTACTTC
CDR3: CASSYELSGQHLTYEQYF

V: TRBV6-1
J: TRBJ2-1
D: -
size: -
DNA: TGTGCCAGCAGTGTCCGGGGGGCCGGGAACGGGTACAATGAGCAGTTCTTC
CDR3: CASSVRGAGNGYNEQFF

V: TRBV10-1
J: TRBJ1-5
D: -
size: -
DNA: TGCGCCAGCCCCAGAAGGAATCAGCCCCAGCATTTT
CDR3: CASPRRNQPQHF

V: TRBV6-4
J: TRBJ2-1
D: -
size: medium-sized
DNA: TGTGCCAGCAGTGACTCCCAGTCAGGTGGGAATGAGCAGTTCTTC
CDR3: CASSDSQSGGNEQFF

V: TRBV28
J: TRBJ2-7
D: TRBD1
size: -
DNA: TGTGCCAGCAGCACACAAGGGACAGGGGGCGGTTACGAGCAGTACTTC
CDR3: CASSTQGTGGGYEQYF